This T cell receptor beta chain is from a study of T cells after posttransplantation cyclophosphamide. Study-level results: After PTCy, TRB diversity resembled that of CNI/methotrexate controls.

A note on this clone: Its antigen is currently unknown.

Assay used: immunoSEQ multiplex PCR; TCRdb lists only in-frame clones, some missing. The data contain 30,000 or so clones, 86% of them singletons. The CDR3 length is 17 residues. Germline assignment: CDR1 SGHRS and CDR2 YFSETQ. V lost 3 bases, J lost 3 bases, and 19 bases lay in between. This receptor was obtained from a middle-aged man. Sequencing was carried out using PBMCs. The V and J genes are TRBV5-1 and TRBJ2-4; D is perhaps TRBD2 (5 bases). The CDR3 nucleotides read TGCGCCAGCAGCTACGTTTATCGCAGTGAGGGCAAAAACATTCAGTACTTC. It translates to CASSYVYRSEGKNIQYF.